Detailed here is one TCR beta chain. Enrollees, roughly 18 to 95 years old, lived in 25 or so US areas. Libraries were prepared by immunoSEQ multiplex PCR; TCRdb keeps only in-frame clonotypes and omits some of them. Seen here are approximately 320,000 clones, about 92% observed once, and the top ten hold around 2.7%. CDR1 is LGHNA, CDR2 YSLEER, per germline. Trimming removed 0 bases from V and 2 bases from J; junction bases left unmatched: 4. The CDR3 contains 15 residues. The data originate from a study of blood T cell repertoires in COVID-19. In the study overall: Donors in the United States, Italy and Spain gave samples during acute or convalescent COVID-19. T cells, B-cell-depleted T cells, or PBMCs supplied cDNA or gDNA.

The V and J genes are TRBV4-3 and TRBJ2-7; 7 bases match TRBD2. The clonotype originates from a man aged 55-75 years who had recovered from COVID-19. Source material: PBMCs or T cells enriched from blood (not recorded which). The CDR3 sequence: CASSQDRGDPYEQYF. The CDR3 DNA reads TGCGCCAGCAGCCAAGACCGGGGGGACCCCTACGAGCAGTACTTC.